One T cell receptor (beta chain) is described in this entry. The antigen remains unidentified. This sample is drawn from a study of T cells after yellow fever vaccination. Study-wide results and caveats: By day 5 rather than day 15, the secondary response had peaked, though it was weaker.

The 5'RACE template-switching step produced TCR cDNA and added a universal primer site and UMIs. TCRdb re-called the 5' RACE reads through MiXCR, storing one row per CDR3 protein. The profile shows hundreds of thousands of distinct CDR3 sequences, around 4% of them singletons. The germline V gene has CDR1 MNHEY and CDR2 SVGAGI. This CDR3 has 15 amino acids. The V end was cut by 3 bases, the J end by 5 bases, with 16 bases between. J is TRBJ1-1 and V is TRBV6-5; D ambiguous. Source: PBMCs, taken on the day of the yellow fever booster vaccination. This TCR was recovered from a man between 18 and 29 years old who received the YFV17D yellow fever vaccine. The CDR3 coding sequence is TGTGCCAGCAGTTATCGATCACGGGTTAGGACTGAAGCTTTCTTT. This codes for CASSYRSRVRTEAFF.